The sequence of this T cell receptor (beta chain) was determined in a study of T cell repertoires in cytomegalovirus infection. Background on the study: Signatures in public TCR beta sequences pointed to both CMV infection and matching HLA type.

This clonotype occurred a few times. The antigen remains undetermined. Germline V gene sequence: CDR1 DFQATT, CDR2 SNEGSKA (reference sequence). V lost 1 base and J 4 bases, leaving 8 bases between the germline ends. The CDR3 runs 14 residues. Study results and limitations: Carriage of CMV together with the relevant HLA was identifiable through cumulative public TCR beta family frequency. In two of eight donors, the top clonotype was HLA-C-restricted CMV-specific.

TCRdb re-called the reads through MiXCR, storing one row per CDR3 protein. The sample lists 490,000 or so distinct CDR3 sequences, 10% to 12% occurring once. The genes are TRBV20-1 and TRBJ2-6; D gene ambiguous. The source material was PBMCs. The source is a human donor in good health (CMV status not recorded). Some clones in this sample may be carry-over from other donors' samples. This CDR3 is CSARVGWGANVLTF. The CDR3 DNA is TGCAGTGCTAGAGTCGGGTGGGGGGCCAACGTCCTGACTTTC.